The 13 T cell receptor beta chains listed next were all sequenced from one sample in a study of blood T cell repertoires in COVID-19. The assay was immunoSEQ multiplex PCR, and TCRdb's table has in-frame clones only and misses some. The sample includes under 200,000 clones, 70% to 90% of them seen just once. Source material: peripheral blood. These receptors were obtained from a woman aged 80 or over with acute or convalescent COVID-19.

This clone came up a few times. V usage is TRBV7-8 and J usage is TRBJ1-5; D is possibly TRBD1 (5 bases). This CDR3 comprises 16 residues. V lost 5 bases to trimming and J lost 2 bases, with 16 bases between them. Germline assignment: CDR1 SGHVS and CDR2 FQNEAQ. The DNA of the CDR3 is TGTGCCAGCAGCCGGGGGGATGTGGCCGGCAATCAGCCCCAGCATTTT. Protein: CASSRGDVAGNQPQHF.

This chain joins TRBV28 and TRBJ2-7, with 15 bases lining up with TRBD2. CDR1 MDHEN and CDR2 SYDVKM come from the germline V gene. Trimming at V came to 6 bases and at J to 2 bases, leaving 8 bases not matched to a gene. The CDR3 is 17 amino acids. The CDR3, as DNA: TGTGCCAGCAGCCTGGGACTAGCGGGAGGCCTCGCCTACGAGCAGTACTTC. This sequence encodes CASSLGLAGGLAYEQYF.

This clone was seen once. V is TRBV27 and J is TRBJ2-2; D unclear. The CDR3 is 15 residues long. Trimming pared 0 bases from V and 6 bases from J, leaving 11 bases between. Germline V gives CDR1 MNHEY, CDR2 SMNVEV (reference sequence). CDR3 loop: CASSLSSAGAGELFF. CDR3 nucleotides: TGTGCCAGCAGTTTATCTTCGGCAGGCGCCGGGGAGCTGTTTTTT.

This clone was detected only once. The chain combines TRBV18 with TRBJ2-5, with TRBD2 matching over 13 bases. There are 16 residues in the CDR3. V was pared by 3 bases and J by 4 bases, with 5 bases of the junction left unmatched. CDR1 KGHSH and CDR2 LQKENI come from the germline V gene. This CDR3 reads CASSPTSGGYGETQYF. CDR3 DNA sequence: TGTGCCAGCTCACCGACTAGCGGGGGGTATGGAGAGACCCAGTACTTC.

This chain connects TRBV5-1 to TRBJ2-3, with 8 bases identical to TRBD2. Trimming at V came to 2 bases and at J to 4 bases, leaving 6 bases not matched to a gene. The CDR3 is 15 residues long. Germline V lookup: CDR1 SGHRS, CDR2 YFSETQ. The DNA for the CDR3 is TGCGCCAGCAGCTTTAACGGGAGGGCCCCAGATACGCAGTATTTT. The encoded protein is CASSFNGRAPDTQYF.

The table lists this clone with many counts. The J gene is TRBJ2-7, the V gene TRBV11-2; D is unclear. Looked up from germline, CDR1 is SGHAT and CDR2 is FQNNGV. The CDR3 runs 13 residues. The V gene lost 0 bases and the J gene lost 3 bases, with 6 bases spanning the gap. The CDR3 DNA reads TGTGCCAGCAGCTTAGAGGCTGTCTACGAGCAGTACTTC. Its protein is CASSLEAVYEQYF.

J is TRBJ1-2 and V is TRBV6-5; weak D call: TRBD1 (6 bases). The V end lost 5 bases, the J end lost 3 bases, and 13 bases lay between the germline ends. CDR1 MNHEY and CDR2 SVGAGI come from the germline V gene. The CDR3 runs 14 residues. The CDR3 DNA reads as TGTGCCAGCAGTAACAACAGGGCCCACTATGGCTACACCTTC. Protein product: CASSNNRAHYGYTF.

This chain connects TRBV19 to TRBJ1-1; 8 nucleotides align to TRBD1. Unmatched junction bases numbered 12, after V lost 5 bases and J lost 1 base. This CDR3 is built from 17 residues. Germline loops: CDR1 LNHDA, CDR2 SQIVND (reference sequence). The CDR3: CASSSPRTGQGNTEAFF. As DNA, the CDR3 is TGTGCCAGTAGTTCCCCAAGGACAGGGCAAGGGAACACTGAAGCTTTCTTT.

The chain employs TRBV29-1 and TRBJ1-1; no firm D call. The length of the CDR3 is 11 residues. Germline CDR1 and CDR2: SQVTM and ANQGSEA. Deletions cut 7 bases from V and 3 bases from J, with 9 bases between. CDR3 DNA: TGCAGCGCTAGCATTTACACTGAAGCTTTCTTT. The encoded protein is CSASIYTEAFF.

This chain's CDR3 is CASSPGLAGADTQYF. For the CDR3, the DNA is TGCGCCAGCAGCCCTGGACTAGCGGGAGCAGATACGCAGTATTTT. The chain employs TRBV4-1 and TRBJ2-3; 13 nucleotides align to TRBD2. Germline V gives CDR1 MGHRA, CDR2 YSYEKL. CDR3 length: 15 amino acids. Trimming removed 4 bases from V and 4 bases from J; junction bases left unmatched: 2.

This chain links TRBV7-5 with TRBJ1-5. TRBV7-5 is an annotated pseudogene. The CDR3 totals 17 residues. The CDR3 protein is CARSFRRAIPLNQPQHF. The CDR3 nucleotides read TGTGCCAGAAGCTTCCGGAGGGCGATCCCCCTCAATCAGCCCCAGCATTTT.

Points on this clone: Its ends do not fully match the called genes, so a read error is possible. This rearrangement joins TRBV7-7 to TRBJ2-7; the match to TRBD1 covers 8 bases. The CDR3 totals 13 residues. Germline V gene sequence: CDR1 SSHAT, CDR2 FNYEAQ (reference sequence). This CDR3 reads CASSSDREDEQYF. CDR3 nucleotides: TGTGCTAGCAGCTCGGACAGGGAGGACGAGCAGTACTTC.

The V gene is TRBV6-2 or TRBV6-3, the J gene TRBJ2-2; 9 bases agree with TRBD2. Looked up from germline, CDR1 is MNHEY and CDR2 is SVGEGT. The CDR3 consists of 14 residues. Trimming removed 4 bases from V and 5 bases from J; junction bases left unmatched: 2. CDR3 loop: CASSSGLATGELFF. In DNA form, the CDR3 reads TGTGCCAGCAGTTCCGGACTAGCGACCGGGGAGCTGTTTTTT.